These 17 T cell receptor beta chains originate from one sample sequenced in a study of cytomegalovirus exposure and HLA in healthy donors. The PCR was carried out with 60 Vbeta primers and 13 Jbeta primers. Repertoires were generated with immunoSEQ multiplex PCR, while TCRdb's copy carries only in-frame clones and drops some. Here the sample spans around 190,000 clones, over 70% being singletons. Source material: PBMCs. The receptors were sampled from a woman between 50 and 59 years old in good health and CMV-seronegative.

In its sample, this clone was seen a few times. V usage is TRBV28 and J usage is TRBJ1-5; D may be TRBD1 (5 bases). The CDR3 runs 15 residues. The V gene's germline CDR1 is MDHEN and CDR2 SYDVKM. V lost 6 bases and J 4 bases, leaving 16 bases between the germline ends. CDR3 in amino acids: CASSALAGGNQPQHF. For the CDR3, the DNA is TGTGCCAGCAGCGCCCTGGCGGGGGGAAATCAGCCCCAGCATTTT.

The rearrangement links TRBV7-9 to TRBJ1-2; 10 nucleotides align to TRBD1. V trimming: 5 bases; J trimming: 5 bases; junction bases outside the gene matches: 8. This CDR3 spans 15 amino acids. Germline CDR1 SEHNR, CDR2 FQNEAQ (reference sequence). The CDR3 coding sequence is TGTGCCAGCAGCCCGGGGACAGGGGCAGGGTATGGCTACACCTTC. Translating it yields CASSPGTGAGYGYTF.

CDR3 sequence: CASSAGWEYEQYF. In DNA, the CDR3 is TGTGCCAGCAGCGCCGGGTGGGAGTACGAGCAGTACTTC. The V gene is TRBV7-9, the J gene TRBJ2-7, with a tentative D call TRBD2 (5 bases). Germline values: CDR1 SEHNR, CDR2 FQNEAQ (reference sequence). Trimming stripped 5 bases from V and 4 bases from J, with 12 bases between. The length of the CDR3 is 13 residues.

CDR3 sequence reads: CASMWRGYSYNEQFF. CDR3 DNA: TGTGCCAGCATGTGGCGGGGATACTCCTACAATGAGCAGTTCTTC. V is TRBV6-5 and J is TRBJ2-1; tentatively, D is TRBD2 (6 bases). Germline V lookup: CDR1 MNHEY, CDR2 SVGAGI. CDR3 length: 15 amino acids. Trimming took off 7 bases at V and 0 bases at J, with 13 bases between the two ends.

The chain has TRBV18 and TRBJ1-1; no reliable D call. Deletions cut 3 bases from V and 7 bases from J, with 15 bases between. The germline V gene encodes CDR1 KGHSH and CDR2 LQKENI. The CDR3 is made up of 14 amino acids. As DNA, the CDR3 is TGTGCCAGCTCACCCTCCCTCAGTCGAATTGAAGCTTTCTTT. Protein product: CASSPSLSRIEAFF.

The chain has TRBV7-2 and TRBJ1-5, with D possibly TRBD1 on 6 matching bases. The V end was cut by 2 bases, the J end by 3 bases, with 11 bases between. This CDR3 has 15 amino acids. The germline CDR1 and CDR2 sequences are SGHTA and FQGNSA. The CDR3: CASSLTGQHNQPQHF. For the CDR3, the DNA is TGTGCCAGCAGCTTAACGGGACAACACAATCAGCCCCAGCATTTT.

The chain links TRBV27 to TRBJ2-5; D may be TRBD1 (5 bases). The DNA end favors TRBJ2-7, so the J call may be wrong. This CDR3 region has 14 residues. Germline lookup yields CDR1 MNHEY and CDR2 SMNVEV (reference sequence). Here the CDR3 DNA reads TGTGCCAGCAGTCCCCACAGGAGTACCTACGAGCAGTACTTC. This gives the protein CASSPHRSTYEQYF.

The V call is TRBV2, the J call TRBJ1-3; 8 bases are shared with TRBD1. CDR3 size: 17 residues. V dropped 7 bases and J dropped 0; count of bases not matched to a gene: 11. Germline V gene lookup returns CDR1 SNHLY and CDR2 FYNNEI. This CDR3 reads CASKGGQGRISGNTIYF. DNA for the CDR3: TGTGCCAGCAAGGGAGGACAGGGAAGAATCTCTGGAAACACCATATATTTT.

This chain uses TRBV28 with TRBJ1-2, with TRBD1 as a possible D gene (6 bases). The V and J ends lost 4 bases and 5 bases respectively, with 11 bases between them. The CDR3 sequence is 13 residues long. The germline V gene encodes CDR1 MDHEN and CDR2 SYDVKM. CDR3 amino acids: CASSSGAEYGYTF. The CDR3 DNA is TGTGCCAGCAGTTCAGGGGCTGAGTATGGCTACACCTTC.

The rearrangement uses TRBV6-1 and TRBJ2-1, with D hard to call. The CDR3 sequence is 12 residues long. Looked up from germline, CDR1 is MNHNS and CDR2 is SASEGT. V lost 8 bases and J 7 bases, leaving 12 bases between the germline ends. CDR3 nucleotide sequence: TGTGCCAGCGGTAGAAGAGAGAATGAGCAGTTCTTC. The encoded protein is CASGRRENEQFF.

The CDR3 sequence is CSVEIMAAGNEKLFF. As DNA, the CDR3 is TGCAGCGTTGAAATAATGGCGGCGGGGAATGAAAAACTGTTTTTT. The rearrangement uses TRBV29-1 and TRBJ1-4, with D unresolved. CDR3 length equals 15 residues. The germline CDR1 and CDR2 sequences are SQVTM and ANQGSEA. Deletions cut 2 bases from V and 5 bases from J, with 15 bases between. The variable domain in full, completed from reference TRBV29-1 and TRBJ1-4, reads SAVISQKPSRDICQRGTSLTIQCQVDSQVTMMFWYRQQPGQSLTLIATANQGSEATYESGFVIDKFPISRPNLTFSTLTVSNMSPEDSSIYLCSVEIMAAGNEKLFFGSGTQLSVL.

The rearrangement uses TRBV30 and TRBJ2-1, with TRBD2 matching 7 bases. The ends lost 7 bases at V and 0 bases at J; junction bases unmatched: 6. CDR3 length: 14 residues. Germline CDR1 reads GTSNPN; CDR2 reads SVGIG (reference sequence). The CDR3 is CASWGGSSYNEQFF. CDR3 in DNA: TGTGCCTCCTGGGGGGGGAGCTCCTACAATGAGCAGTTCTTC.

The genes are TRBV7-6 and TRBJ2-1, with 8 bases that match TRBD2. The trim removed 3 bases at V and 6 bases at J, leaving 4 bases unmatched. Germline assignment: CDR1 SGHVS and CDR2 FNYEAQ. The CDR3 runs to 14 residues. The CDR3 reads CASSFGGAGNEQFF. CDR3 sequence (DNA): TGTGCCAGCAGCTTCGGGGGGGCGGGCAATGAGCAGTTCTTC. Full variable domain (missing parts from reference TRBV7-6 and TRBJ2-1): GAGVSQSPRYKVTKRGQDVALRCDPISGHVSLYWYRQALGQGPEFLTYFNYEAQQDKSGLPNDRFSAERPEGSISTLTIQRTEQRDSAMYRCASSFGGAGNEQFFGPGTRLTVL.

There are a few counts of this clone. V usage is TRBV7-6 and J usage is TRBJ2-5; 8 positions agree with TRBD2. The CDR3 totals 16 residues. Germline-derived CDR1 and CDR2 are SGHVS and FNYEAQ. Trimming cost V 1 base and J 4 bases; bases outside gene matches: 8. CDR3 sequence reads: CASSLVVGLGIETQYF. CDR3 nucleotide sequence: TGTGCCAGCAGCTTAGTCGTGGGACTAGGTATAGAGACCCAGTACTTC.

This chain uses TRBV21-1 with TRBJ2-7; the table's D call, TRBD1, has no DNA check behind it. TRBV21-1 is listed as a pseudogene. The CDR3 consists of 15 residues. The CDR3 nucleotides read TGTGCCAGCAGGAGACAGGGGTCCTACTCCTACGAGCAGTACTTC. Translating it yields CASRRQGSYSYEQYF.

This chain links TRBV5-8 with TRBJ1-4; the D is unclear. Germline V gives CDR1 SGHTS, CDR2 YDEGEE. This CDR3 is built from 17 residues. Trimming pared 2 bases from V and 0 bases from J, leaving 14 bases between. The CDR3 region is CASSFAARPTTNEKLFF. The CDR3 DNA follows: TGTGCCAGCAGCTTCGCGGCCCGACCAACAACTAATGAAAAACTGTTTTTT.

CDR3 sequence (DNA): TGTGCCAGCAGTAATAAGCGGGACTACAATGAGCAGTTCTTC. Amino acids: CASSNKRDYNEQFF. The chain carries TRBV6-1 and TRBJ2-1; the match to TRBD2 covers 7 bases. CDR1 is MNHNS and CDR2 is SASEGT in the germline V gene. V lost 5 bases to trimming and J lost 3 bases; unmatched junction nucleotides: 4. CDR3 length: 14 residues.